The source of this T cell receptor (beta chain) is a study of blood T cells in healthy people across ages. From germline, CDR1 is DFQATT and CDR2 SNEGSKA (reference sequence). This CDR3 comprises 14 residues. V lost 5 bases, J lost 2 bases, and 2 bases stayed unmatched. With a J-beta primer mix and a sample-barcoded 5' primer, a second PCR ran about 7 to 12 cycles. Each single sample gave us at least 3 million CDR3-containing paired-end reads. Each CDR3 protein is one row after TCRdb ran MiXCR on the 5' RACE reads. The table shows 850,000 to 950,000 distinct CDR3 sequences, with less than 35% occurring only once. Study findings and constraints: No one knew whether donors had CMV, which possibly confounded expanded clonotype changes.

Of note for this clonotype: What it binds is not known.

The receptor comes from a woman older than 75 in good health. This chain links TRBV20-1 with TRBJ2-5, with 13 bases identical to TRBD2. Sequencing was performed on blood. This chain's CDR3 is CSASTSGGQETQYF. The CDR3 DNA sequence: TGCAGTGCTTCGACTAGCGGGGGGCAAGAGACCCAGTACTTC.